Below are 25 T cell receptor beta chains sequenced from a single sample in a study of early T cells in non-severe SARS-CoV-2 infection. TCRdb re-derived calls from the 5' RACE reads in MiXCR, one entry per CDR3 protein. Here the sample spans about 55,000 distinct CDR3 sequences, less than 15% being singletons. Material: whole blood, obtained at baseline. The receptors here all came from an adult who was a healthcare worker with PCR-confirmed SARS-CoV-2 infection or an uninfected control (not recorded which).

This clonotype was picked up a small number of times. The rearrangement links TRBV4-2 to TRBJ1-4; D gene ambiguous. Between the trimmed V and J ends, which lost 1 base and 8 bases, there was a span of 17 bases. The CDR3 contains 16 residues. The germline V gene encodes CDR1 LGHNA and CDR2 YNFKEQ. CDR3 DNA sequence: TGTGCCAGCAGCCAAGGACAAAGGCATCTTGTCGAAAAACTGTTTTTT. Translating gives CASSQGQRHLVEKLFF.

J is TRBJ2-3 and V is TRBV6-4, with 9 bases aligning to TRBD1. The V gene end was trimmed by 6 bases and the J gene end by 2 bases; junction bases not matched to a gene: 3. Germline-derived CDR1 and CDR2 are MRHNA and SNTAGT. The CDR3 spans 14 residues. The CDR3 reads CASSRTGVTDTQYF. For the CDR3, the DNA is TGTGCCAGCAGCCGGACAGGGGTCACAGATACGCAGTATTTT.

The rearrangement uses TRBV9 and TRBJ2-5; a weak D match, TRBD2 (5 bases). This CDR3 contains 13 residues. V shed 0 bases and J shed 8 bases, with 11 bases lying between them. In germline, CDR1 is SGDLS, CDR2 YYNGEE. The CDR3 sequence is CASSVGGVETQYF. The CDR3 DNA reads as TGTGCCAGCAGCGTAGGGGGAGTGGAAACCCAGTACTTC.

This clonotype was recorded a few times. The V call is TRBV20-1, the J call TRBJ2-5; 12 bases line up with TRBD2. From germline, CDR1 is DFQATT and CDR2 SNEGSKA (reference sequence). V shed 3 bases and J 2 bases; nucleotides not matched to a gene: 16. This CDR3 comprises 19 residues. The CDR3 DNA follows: TGCAGTGCTAGCGCCCCTTCTAGCGGGAGGGAGGTTTGGCAAGAGACCCAGTACTTC. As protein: CSASAPSSGREVWQETQYF.

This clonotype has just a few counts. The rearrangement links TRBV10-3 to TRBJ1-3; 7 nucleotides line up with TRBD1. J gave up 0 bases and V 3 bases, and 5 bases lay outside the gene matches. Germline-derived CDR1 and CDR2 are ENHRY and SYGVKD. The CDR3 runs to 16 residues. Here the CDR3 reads CAISDRGQFSGNTIYF. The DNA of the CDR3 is TGTGCCATCAGTGATAGGGGGCAGTTCTCTGGAAACACCATATATTTT.

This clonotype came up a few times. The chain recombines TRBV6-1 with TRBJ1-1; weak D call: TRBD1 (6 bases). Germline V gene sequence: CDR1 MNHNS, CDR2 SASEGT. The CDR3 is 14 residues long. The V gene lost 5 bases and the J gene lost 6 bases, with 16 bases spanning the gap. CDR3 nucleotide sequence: TGTGCCAGCAGTCTGGGTTGGGGGGCCTCTGAAGCTTTCTTT. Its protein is CASSLGWGASEAFF.

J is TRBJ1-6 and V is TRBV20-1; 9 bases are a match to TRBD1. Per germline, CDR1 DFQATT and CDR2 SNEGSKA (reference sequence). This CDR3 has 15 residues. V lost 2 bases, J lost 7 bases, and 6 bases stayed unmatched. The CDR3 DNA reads TGCAGTGCTAGACCGGACAGGGGACGGAATTCACCCCTCCACTTT. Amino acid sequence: CSARPDRGRNSPLHF.

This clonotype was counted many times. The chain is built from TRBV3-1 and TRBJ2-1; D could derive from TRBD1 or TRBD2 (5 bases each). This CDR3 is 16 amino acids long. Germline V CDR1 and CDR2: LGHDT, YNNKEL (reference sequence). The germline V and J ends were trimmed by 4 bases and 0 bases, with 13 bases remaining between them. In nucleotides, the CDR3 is TGTGCCAGCAGCCTCGGGACCCCGAGCTCCTACAATGAGCAGTTCTTC. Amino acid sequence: CASSLGTPSSYNEQFF.

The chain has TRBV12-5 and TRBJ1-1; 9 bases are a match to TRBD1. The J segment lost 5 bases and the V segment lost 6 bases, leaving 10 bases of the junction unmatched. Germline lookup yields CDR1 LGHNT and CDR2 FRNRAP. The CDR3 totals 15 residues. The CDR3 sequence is CASGRRDRAKTEAFF. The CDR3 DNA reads TGTGCTAGTGGACGCAGGGACAGGGCCAAAACTGAAGCTTTCTTT.

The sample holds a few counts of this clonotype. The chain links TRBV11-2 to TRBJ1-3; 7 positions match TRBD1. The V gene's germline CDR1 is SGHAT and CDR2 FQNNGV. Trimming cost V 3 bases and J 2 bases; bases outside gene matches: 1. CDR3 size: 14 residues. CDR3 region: CASSLTGTGNTIYF. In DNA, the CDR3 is TGTGCCAGCAGCTTGACAGGGACTGGAAACACCATATATTTT.

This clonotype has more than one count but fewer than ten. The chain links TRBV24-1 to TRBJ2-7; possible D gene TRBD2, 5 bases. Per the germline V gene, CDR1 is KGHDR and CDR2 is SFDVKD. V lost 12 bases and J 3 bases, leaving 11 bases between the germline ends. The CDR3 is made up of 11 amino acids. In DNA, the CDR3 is TGTGCCCCCGGGGATAGCTACGAGCAGTACTTC. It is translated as CAPGDSYEQYF.

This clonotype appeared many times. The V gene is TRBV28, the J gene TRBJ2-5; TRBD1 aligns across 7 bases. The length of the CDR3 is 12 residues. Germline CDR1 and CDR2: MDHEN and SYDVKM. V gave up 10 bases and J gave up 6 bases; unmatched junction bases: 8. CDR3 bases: TGTGCCACAATGACAGGGTTGAAGACCCAGTACTTC. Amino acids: CATMTGLKTQYF. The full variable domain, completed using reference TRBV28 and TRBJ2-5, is DVKVTQSSRYLVKRTGEKVFLECVQDMDHENMFWYRQDPGLGLRLIYFSYDVKMKEKGDIPEGYSVSREKKERFSLILESASTNQTSMYLCATMTGLKTQYFGPGTRLLVL.

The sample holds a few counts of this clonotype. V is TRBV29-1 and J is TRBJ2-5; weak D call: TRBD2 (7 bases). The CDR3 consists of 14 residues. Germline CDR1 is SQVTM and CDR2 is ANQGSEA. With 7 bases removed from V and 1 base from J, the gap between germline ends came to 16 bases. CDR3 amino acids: CSATGGGGQETQYF. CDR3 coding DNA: TGCAGCGCCACCGGAGGGGGGGGCCAAGAGACCCAGTACTTC.

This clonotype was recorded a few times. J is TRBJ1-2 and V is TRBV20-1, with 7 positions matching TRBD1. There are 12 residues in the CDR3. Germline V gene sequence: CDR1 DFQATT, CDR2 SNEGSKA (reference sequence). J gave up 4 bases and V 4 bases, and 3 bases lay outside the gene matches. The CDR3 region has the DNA TGCAGTGCTAAGGACAGGTCCTATGGCTACACCTTC. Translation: CSAKDRSYGYTF.

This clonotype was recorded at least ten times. CDR3 nucleotide sequence: TGTGCCAGCAGCTTGCCAGGCGCATCCTACGAGCAGTACTTC. This sequence encodes CASSLPGASYEQYF. The chain carries TRBV7-6 and TRBJ2-7, with no clear D. V was cut by 3 bases and J by 1 base, with 10 bases left in between. Germline V gives CDR1 SGHVS, CDR2 FNYEAQ. This CDR3 has 14 residues.

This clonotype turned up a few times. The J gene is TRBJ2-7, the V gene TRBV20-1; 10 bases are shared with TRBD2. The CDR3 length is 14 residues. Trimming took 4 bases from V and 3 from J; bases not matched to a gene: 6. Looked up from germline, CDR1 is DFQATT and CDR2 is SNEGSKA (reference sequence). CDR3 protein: CSAISLAGLYEQYF. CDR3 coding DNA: TGCAGTGCTATTTCACTAGCGGGGCTCTACGAGCAGTACTTC.

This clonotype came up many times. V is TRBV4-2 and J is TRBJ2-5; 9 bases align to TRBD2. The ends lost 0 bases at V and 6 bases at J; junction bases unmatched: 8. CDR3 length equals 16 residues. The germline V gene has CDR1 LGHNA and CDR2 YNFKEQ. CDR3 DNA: TGTGCCAGCAGCCAAGAGGTGCGGGGGGGCCTACAGACCCAGTACTTC. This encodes CASSQEVRGGLQTQYF.

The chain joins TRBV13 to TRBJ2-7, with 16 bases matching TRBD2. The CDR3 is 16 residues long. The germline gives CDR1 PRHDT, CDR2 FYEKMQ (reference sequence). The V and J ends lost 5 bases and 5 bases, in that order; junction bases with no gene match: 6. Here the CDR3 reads CASSPGLAGGPHEQYF. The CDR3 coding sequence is TGTGCCAGCAGCCCGGGACTAGCGGGAGGGCCACACGAGCAGTACTTC.

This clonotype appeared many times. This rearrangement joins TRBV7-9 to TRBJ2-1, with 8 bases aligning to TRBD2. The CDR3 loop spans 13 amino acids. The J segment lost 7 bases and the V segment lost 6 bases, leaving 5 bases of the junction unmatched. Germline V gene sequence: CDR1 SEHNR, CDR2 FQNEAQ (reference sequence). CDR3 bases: TGTGCCAGCAGGGAGGGACTAGAGAATGAGCAGTTCTTC. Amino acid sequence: CASREGLENEQFF.

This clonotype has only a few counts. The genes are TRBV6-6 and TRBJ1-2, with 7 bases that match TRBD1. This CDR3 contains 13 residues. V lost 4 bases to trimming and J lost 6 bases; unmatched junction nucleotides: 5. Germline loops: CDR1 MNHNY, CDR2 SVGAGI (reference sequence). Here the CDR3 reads CASSFSRGDGYTF. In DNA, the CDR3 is TGTGCCAGCAGTTTTTCCAGGGGGGATGGCTACACCTTC.

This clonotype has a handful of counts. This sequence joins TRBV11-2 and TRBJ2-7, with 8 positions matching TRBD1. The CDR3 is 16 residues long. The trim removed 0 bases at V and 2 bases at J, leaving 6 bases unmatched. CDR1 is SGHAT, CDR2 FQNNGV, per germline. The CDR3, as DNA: TGTGCCAGCAGCTTAGATTGGCAGGGGGCGACCTACGAGCAGTACTTC. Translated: CASSLDWQGATYEQYF. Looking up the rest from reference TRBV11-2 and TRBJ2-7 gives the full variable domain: EAGVAQSPRYKIIEKRQSVAFWCNPISGHATLYWYQQILGQGPKLLIQFQNNGVVDDSQLPKDRFSAERLKGVDSTLKIQPAKLEDSAVYLCASSLDWQGATYEQYFGPGTRLTVT.

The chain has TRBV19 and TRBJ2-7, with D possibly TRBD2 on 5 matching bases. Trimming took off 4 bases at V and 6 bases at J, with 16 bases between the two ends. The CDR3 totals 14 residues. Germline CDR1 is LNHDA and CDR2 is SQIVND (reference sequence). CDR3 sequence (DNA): TGTGCCAGTAGTAAACTAGGAGGAGCAGCCGAGCAGTACTTC. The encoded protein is CASSKLGGAAEQYF.

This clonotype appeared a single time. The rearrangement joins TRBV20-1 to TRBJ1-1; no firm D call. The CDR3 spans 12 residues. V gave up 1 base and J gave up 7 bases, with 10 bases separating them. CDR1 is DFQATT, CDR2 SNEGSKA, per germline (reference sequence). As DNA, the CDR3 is TGCAGTGCTAGAGGCTGGGGAGTTGAAGCTTTCTTT. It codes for CSARGWGVEAFF.

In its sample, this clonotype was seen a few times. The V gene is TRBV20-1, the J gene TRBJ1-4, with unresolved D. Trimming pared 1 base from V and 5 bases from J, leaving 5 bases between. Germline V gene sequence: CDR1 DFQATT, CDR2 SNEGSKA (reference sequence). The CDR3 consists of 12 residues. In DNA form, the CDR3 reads TGCAGTGCTAGAGGACGGAATGAAAAACTGTTTTTT. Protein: CSARGRNEKLFF.

The CDR3 DNA sequence: TGTGCCAGCACCCCCACGGGGCGGTTCTCTGGGGCCAACGTCCTGACTTTC. This translates into CASTPTGRFSGANVLTF. The V gene is TRBV5-6, the J gene TRBJ2-6; the D gene could be TRBD1 or TRBD2 (5 bases each). Germline CDR1 and CDR2: SGHDT and YYEEEE. The CDR3 covers 17 residues. Trimming took 6 bases from V and 0 from J, leaving 16 bases between them. Supplemented by reference TRBV5-6 and TRBJ2-6, the full variable domain reads DAGVTQSPTHLIKTRGQQVTLRCSPKSGHDTVSWYQQALGQGPQFIFQYYEEEERQRGNFPDRFSGHQFPNYSSELNVNALLLGDSALYLCASTPTGRFSGANVLTFGAGSRLTVL.